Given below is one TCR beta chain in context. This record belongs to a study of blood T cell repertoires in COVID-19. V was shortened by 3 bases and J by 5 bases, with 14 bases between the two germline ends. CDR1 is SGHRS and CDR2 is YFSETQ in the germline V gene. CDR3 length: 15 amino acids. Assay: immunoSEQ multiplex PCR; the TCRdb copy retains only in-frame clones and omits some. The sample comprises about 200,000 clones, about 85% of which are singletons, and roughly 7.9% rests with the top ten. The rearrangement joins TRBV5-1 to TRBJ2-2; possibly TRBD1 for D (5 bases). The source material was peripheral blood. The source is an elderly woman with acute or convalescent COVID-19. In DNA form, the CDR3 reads TGCGCCAGCAGCTGGACCCCCCAGGGAACCGGGGAGCTGTTTTTT. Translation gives CASSWTPQGTGELFF.